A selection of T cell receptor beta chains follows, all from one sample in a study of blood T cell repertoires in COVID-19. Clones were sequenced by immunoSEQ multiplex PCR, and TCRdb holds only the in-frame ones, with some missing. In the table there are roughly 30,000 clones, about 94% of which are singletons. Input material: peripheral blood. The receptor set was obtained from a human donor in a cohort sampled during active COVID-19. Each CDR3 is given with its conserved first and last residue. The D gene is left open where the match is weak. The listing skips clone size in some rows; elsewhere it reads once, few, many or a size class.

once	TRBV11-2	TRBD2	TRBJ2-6	TGTGCCAGCAGCCCACATAGCGGGCCAGGGGCCAACGTCCTGACTTTC	CASSPHSGPGANVLTF
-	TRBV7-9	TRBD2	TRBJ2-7	TGTGCCAGCAGCATAGCGGGAGGGAACGAGCAGTACTTC	CASSIAGGNEQYF
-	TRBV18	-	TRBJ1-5	TGTGCCAGCTCACCACCGACGGGAGGTAGCAATCAGCCCCAGCATTTT	CASSPPTGGSNQPQHF
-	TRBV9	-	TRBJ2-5	TGTGCCAGCAGCGAGGGGCCAGAACAGACCCAGTACTTC	CASSEGPEQTQYF
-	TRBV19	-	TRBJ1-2	TGTGCCAGTAGTATAGACCGTATTTTGAACTATGGCTACACCTTC	CASSIDRILNYGYTF
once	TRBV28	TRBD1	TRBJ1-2	TGTGCCAGCAGTTTCGGGGACAGGGGGTTTCGTGGCTACACCTTC	CASSFGDRGFRGYTF
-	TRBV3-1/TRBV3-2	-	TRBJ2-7	TGTGCCAGCAGCCAGGCCCATCAGGTCTACGAGCAGTACTTC	CASSQAHQVYEQYF
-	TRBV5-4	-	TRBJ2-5	TGTGCCAGCAGCTCTGGGACATTTAAGGACGCATTTCAAGAGACCCAGTACTTC	CASSSGTFKDAFQETQYF
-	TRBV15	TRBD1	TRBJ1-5	TGTGCCACCAGCCCCGGGACAGCCGGGCGGCCCCAGCATTTT	CATSPGTAGRPQHF
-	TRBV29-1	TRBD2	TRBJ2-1	TGCAGCGTTGATACTAGCGGGGGGGTTTCCTACAATGAGCAGTTCTTC	CSVDTSGGVSYNEQFF
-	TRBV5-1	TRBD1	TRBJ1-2	TGCGCCAGCAGCCAGGACAGGGGAAGTCTTGGCTACACCTTC	CASSQDRGSLGYTF
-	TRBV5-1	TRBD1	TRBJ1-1	TGCGCCAGCAGCTCGACTGGACAGGGAGGAACTGAAGCTTTCTTT	CASSSTGQGGTEAFF
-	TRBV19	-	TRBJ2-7	TGTGCCAGTAGTAGACCAGGGGGGACAAACTACGAGCAGTACTTC	CASSRPGGTNYEQYF
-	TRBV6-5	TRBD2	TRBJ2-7	TGTGCCAGCAGTCCCCGGGGGAGCGGGAGGTACGAGCAGTACTTC	CASSPRGSGRYEQYF
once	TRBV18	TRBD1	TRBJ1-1	TGTGCCAGCTCACCACCGGGACAGGGGGCCTACACTGAAGCTTTCTTT	CASSPPGQGAYTEAFF
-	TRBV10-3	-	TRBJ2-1	TGTGCCATCTCTTCGGGGAATGAGCAGTTCTTC	CAISSGNEQFF
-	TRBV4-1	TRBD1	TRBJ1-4	TGCGCCAGCAGCCAAGAACCATTACAGGGGGCAACTAATGAAAAACTGTTTTTT	CASSQEPLQGATNEKLFF
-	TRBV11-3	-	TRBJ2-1	TGTGCCAGCAGCTCCCTGGGCGGTGGAGGCAATGAGCAGTTCTTC	CASSSLGGGGNEQFF
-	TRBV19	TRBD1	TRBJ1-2	TGTGCCAGTAGTCCTGGGGCCAGGGGGTATGGCTACACCTTC	CASSPGARGYGYTF
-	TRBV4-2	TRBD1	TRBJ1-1	TGTGCCAGCAGCCAGACAGGGCTAACTGAAGCTTTCTTT	CASSQTGLTEAFF
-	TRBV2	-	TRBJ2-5	TGTGCCAGCAGTGAACTCCAAGAGACCCAGTACTTC	CASSELQETQYF
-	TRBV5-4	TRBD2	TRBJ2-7	TGTGCCAGCAGCTCGACTAGCGCCTCCTACGAGCAGTACTTC	CASSSTSASYEQYF
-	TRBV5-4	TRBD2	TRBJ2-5	TGTGCCAGCAGCTTGGATTTTAGCGGGGGGGCCCAAGAGACCCAGTACTTC	CASSLDFSGGAQETQYF
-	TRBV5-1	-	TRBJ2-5	TGCGCCAGCAGCTCCAGAGGTTGGGAGACCCAGTACTTC	CASSSRGWETQYF
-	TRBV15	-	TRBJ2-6	TGTGCCACCGGGCGAGACTCTGGGGCCAACGTCCTGACTTTC	CATGRDSGANVLTF
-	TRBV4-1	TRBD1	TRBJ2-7	TGCGCCAGCAGCCATACAGGGGCGCCCTCCTACGAGCAGTACTTC	CASSHTGAPSYEQYF
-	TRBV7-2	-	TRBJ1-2	TGTGCCAGCAGCTTTTTCGGGGACACTCTCTATGGCTACACCTTC	CASSFFGDTLYGYTF
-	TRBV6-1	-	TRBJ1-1	TGTGCCAGCAGTGACCCCGACAGAAACACTGAAGCTTTCTTT	CASSDPDRNTEAFF
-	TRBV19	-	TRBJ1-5	TGTGCCAGTAGTTTAGGGGGAGGTGGCCAGCCCCAGCATTTT	CASSLGGGGQPQHF
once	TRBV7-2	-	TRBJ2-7	TGTGCCAGCAGCACAGACAGGTACGAGCAGTACTTC	CASSTDRYEQYF
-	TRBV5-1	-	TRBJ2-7	TGCGCCAGCAGCTTGGTGGCAGGGTCGGCGGACGAGCAGTACTTC	CASSLVAGSADEQYF
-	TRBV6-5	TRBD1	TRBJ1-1	TGTGCCAGCAGTTACGGACAGGGCAAAGCTTTCTTT	CASSYGQGKAFF
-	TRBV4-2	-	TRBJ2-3	TGTGCCAGCAGCCGGGTAGGATCTGGTGGGCACACAGATACGCAGTATTTT	CASSRVGSGGHTDTQYF
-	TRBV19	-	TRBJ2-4	TGTGCCAGTAGTGCGGGACTAGCCAAAAACATTCAGTACTTC	CASSAGLAKNIQYF